The present T cell receptor (beta chain) was sequenced within a study of blood T cell repertoires in COVID-19. Cohorts were based on clinical histories the participants reported. Symptom resolution, clearance, or two negative PCRs marked donors in Cohort 3 as recovered. Trimming removed 3 bases from V and 6 bases from J, with 15 bases in between. CDR1 is LNHDA and CDR2 is SQIVND in the germline V gene (reference sequence). The CDR3 is 15 amino acids. Clones were sequenced by immunoSEQ multiplex PCR, and TCRdb holds only the in-frame ones, with some missing. The table has approximately 280,000 clones, 85% seen once.

Sequencing used PBMCs or T cells enriched from blood (not recorded which). This receptor was taken from a woman in her forties or fifties who had recovered from COVID-19. The chain has TRBV19 and TRBJ2-4, with TRBD2 as a possible D gene (6 bases). CDR3 amino acids: CASSMSQVGGNIQYF. The CDR3 coding sequence is TGTGCCAGTAGTATGAGCCAGGTCGGGGGAAACATTCAGTACTTC.